The rows below give T cell receptor beta chains drawn from one sample of a study of Graves' ophthalmopathy and Graves' hyperthyroidism. TCRdb redid the calling of the multiplex PCR reads with MiXCR, one entry per CDR3 protein. The sample contains a few hundred thousand distinct CDR3 sequences, about a sixth of which appear only once. Sequenced: peripheral blood. These receptors were collected from an adult woman with stable Graves' hyperthyroidism. CDR3s include the opening cysteine and the closing phenylalanine or tryptophan. Each record gives: J gene, V gene, clone size, D gene, CDR3 DNA, CDR3 protein. A D gene is named only where the DNA matches it firmly. Clone size is stated in some rows and not others, as once, few, many or a class when expanded.

TRBJ2-7 TRBV27 many . TGTGCCAGCAGTTCCCCCTCCACCCGCTACGAGCAGTACTTC CASSSPSTRYEQYF
TRBJ1-3 TRBV12-3/TRBV12-4 . . TGTGCCAGCAGGACAGATAAGACTGGAAACACCATATATTTT CASRTDKTGNTIYF
TRBJ1-1 TRBV9 . . TGTGCCAGCAGCTGGGACACGAACACTGAAGCTTTCTTT CASSWDTNTEAFF
TRBJ2-2 TRBV5-1 few . TGCGCCAGCAGCTTGGGGATCAGGGCGAACACCGGGGAGCTGTTTTTT CASSLGIRANTGELFF
TRBJ1-1 TRBV20-1 many . TGCAGTGCTAGAGATCCGGGCCTGAACACTGAAGCTTTCTTT CSARDPGLNTEAFF
TRBJ1-1 TRBV19 many . TGTGCCAGTAGACCCACAGAGATCCATGAAGCTTTCTTT CASRPTEIHEAFF
TRBJ1-1 TRBV6-4 . TRBD1 TGTGCCAGTAGGACAGGGGTAGGCGGTACTGAAGCTTTCTTT CASRTGVGGTEAFF
TRBJ1-1 TRBV20-1 many . TGCAGTGCTAGCGTCGCCACACGGGGAGCTTTCTTT CSASVATRGAFF
TRBJ2-7 TRBV20-1 many . TGCAGTGCAAGCCACCCCAGCGACTACGAGCAGTACTTC CSASHPSDYEQYF
TRBJ2-5 TRBV12-3/TRBV12-4 . . TGTGCCAGCAGTTTAGCCCGCGGCGCGCCAGAGACCCAGTACTTC CASSLARGAPETQYF
TRBJ2-5 TRBV6-2/TRBV6-3 few . TGTGCCAGCAGGGATCTGCCGGGGTTAGAGGAGACCCAGTACTTC CASRDLPGLEETQYF
TRBJ2-7 TRBV10-2 many TRBD2 TGCGCCAAGAAGACTAGCGGGGCCGCACCCTACGAGCAGTACTTC CAKKTSGAAPYEQYF
TRBJ2-7 TRBV5-5 many TRBD1 TGTGCCAGCAGCGACTCAAAAGGGGGCAACTACGAGCAGTACTTC CASSDSKGGNYEQYF
TRBJ2-5 TRBV5-4 . TRBD2 TGTGCCAGCAGCTTGAGAGTTAGCGGGACCGAGACCCAGTACTTC CASSLRVSGTETQYF
TRBJ1-5 TRBV4-1 many . TGCGCCAGCAGCCAAGAGGGGGGGGCTTGGGAAAATCAGCCCCAGCATTTT CASSQEGGAWENQPQHF
TRBJ1-5 TRBV15 . . TGTGCCACCAGCAGACGTACAGCAAATCAGCCCCAGCATTTT CATSRRTANQPQHF
TRBJ2-5 TRBV28 many TRBD1 TGTGCCAGCAACAGGGGGCGAGAGACCCAGTACTTC CASNRGRETQYF
TRBJ2-2 TRBV10-3 many . TGTGCCATCAGTGAGTCGGGACGGAACTCGGGGGAGCTGTTTTTT CAISESGRNSGELFF
TRBJ1-5 TRBV12-3/TRBV12-4 . TRBD1 TGTGCCAGCAGTCTCGACAGGGGGCGCATTAGCAATCAGCCTCAGCATTTT CASSLDRGRISNQPQHF
TRBJ2-7 TRBV7-2 many . TGTGCCAGCAGCCCCCAGTGGTCGAGCTCCTACGAGCAGTACTTC CASSPQWSSSYEQYF
TRBJ2-5 TRBV11-2 . . TGTGCCAGCAGCCCTAGAGCGGGTCGGGGAGGCCAAGAGACCCAGTACTTC CASSPRAGRGGQETQYF
TRBJ1-6 TRBV12-3/TRBV12-4 many . TGTGCCAGCAGTTTACTGGCGGATTCACCCCTCCACTTT CASSLLADSPLHF
TRBJ2-7 TRBV20-1 many . TGCAGTGCTAGAGATGTCGGGGACGAGCAGTACTTC CSARDVGDEQYF
TRBJ2-7 TRBV5-1 few . TGCGCCAGCAGCCCCGACGCGGGCTCCTACGAGCAGTACTTC CASSPDAGSYEQYF
TRBJ2-5 TRBV7-9 many . TGTGCCAGCAGCCCCTTGGCACAAGAGACCCAGTACTTC CASSPLAQETQYF
TRBJ1-5 TRBV19 many TRBD1 TGTGCCAGTAGTCTCGCGACAGGGAGAAGCAATCAGCCCCAGCATTTT CASSLATGRSNQPQHF
TRBJ2-5 TRBV6-2/TRBV6-3 many . TGTGCCAGCAGTCCTCCGGAACCCACGGGGACCCAGTACTTC CASSPPEPTGTQYF
TRBJ1-2 TRBV4-2 . . TGTGCCAGCAGCCAAGATCACTTTCAGGGCTATGGCTACACCTTC CASSQDHFQGYGYTF
TRBJ2-7 TRBV19 . TRBD1 TGTGCCAGTAGTATAGTGGGACAGGGGAACTACGAGCAGTACTTC CASSIVGQGNYEQYF
TRBJ2-7 TRBV29-1 many . TGCAGCGTTGGCCCTGGGGAGGAAGGCTCCTACGAGCAGTACTTC CSVGPGEEGSYEQYF
TRBJ1-1 TRBV9 many . TGTGCCAGCAGCGCCATCCCCGGCACTGAAGCTTTCTTT CASSAIPGTEAFF
TRBJ2-7 TRBV5-1 many TRBD1 TGCGCCAGCAGCCGGACAGGGTTCTACGAGCAGTACTTC CASSRTGFYEQYF
TRBJ1-1 TRBV12-3/TRBV12-4 many . TGTGCCAGCAGTTTCTCCGGGATGAACACTGAAGCTTTCTTT CASSFSGMNTEAFF
TRBJ1-2 TRBV27 many . TGTGCCAGCAGTTTATCGATTGCGGGAAGCTATGGCTACACCTTC CASSLSIAGSYGYTF
TRBJ2-7 TRBV5-1 few . TGCGCCACGGGGTTGAATGGCAGCTTACAGTACTTC CATGLNGSLQYF
TRBJ2-2 TRBV6-5 few . TGTGCCAGCAGCTTACTACAGGTCGCGAACACCGGGGAGCTGTTTTTT CASSLLQVANTGELFF
TRBJ2-7 TRBV29-1 many . TGCAGCGTTGAAAAGGGGACAATTGGCTCGCAGTACTTC CSVEKGTIGSQYF
TRBJ2-5 TRBV4-1 once TRBD2 TGCGCCAGCAGCCAGACACTAGCGGGAGGTCAAGAGACCCAGTACTTC CASSQTLAGGQETQYF
TRBJ2-7 TRBV6-2/TRBV6-3 once TRBD2 TGTGCCAGCAGTTCCACGCGCGGGGGGTGGTACTTC CASSSTRGGWYF
TRBJ2-7 TRBV28 many TRBD1 TGTGCCAGCAGTTCGCAAAGGACAGGGATCTACGAGCAGTACTTC CASSSQRTGIYEQYF
TRBJ2-2 TRBV6-2/TRBV6-3 many . TGTGCCAGCAGTCCTGAAAGGGTTAGCACCGGGGAGCTGTTTTTT CASSPERVSTGELFF
TRBJ1-2 TRBV28 . . TGTGCCAGCATCCAGGACAGATTCTACCAAGCGTACAACAACTATGGCTACACCTTC CASIQDRFYQAYNNYGYTF
TRBJ2-2 TRBV5-1 . . TGCGCCAGCAGTCAGGAGATGGGGACGCCCGGGGAGCTGTTTTTT CASSQEMGTPGELFF